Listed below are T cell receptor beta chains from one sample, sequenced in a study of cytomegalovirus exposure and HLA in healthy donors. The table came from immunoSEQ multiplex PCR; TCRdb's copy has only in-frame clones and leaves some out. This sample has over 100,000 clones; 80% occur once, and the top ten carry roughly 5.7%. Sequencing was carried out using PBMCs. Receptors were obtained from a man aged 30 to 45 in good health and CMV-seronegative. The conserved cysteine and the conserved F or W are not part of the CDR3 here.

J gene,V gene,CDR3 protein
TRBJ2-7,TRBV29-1,SAGTSGRSEQY
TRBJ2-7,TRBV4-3,ASSLAGHSYEQY
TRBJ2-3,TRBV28,ASSVQGSTDTQY
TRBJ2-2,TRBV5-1,ASSLQGNTGELF
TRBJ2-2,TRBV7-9,ASSLLTGGGNTGELF
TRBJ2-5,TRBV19,ASSNSSGWETQY
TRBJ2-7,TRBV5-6,ASSVPGTGSSYEQY
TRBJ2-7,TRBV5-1,ASSFTGGEQY
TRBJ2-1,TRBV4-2,ASSFLQGNEQF
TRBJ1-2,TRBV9,ASSVGEDRA
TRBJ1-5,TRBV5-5,ASSLNRVGNQPQH
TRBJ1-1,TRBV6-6,ASGQNTEAF
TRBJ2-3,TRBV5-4,ASSDGPTGTAVDTQY
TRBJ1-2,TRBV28,ASSFVQGGLYGYT
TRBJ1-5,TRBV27,ASSFKSQPQH
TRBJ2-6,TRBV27,ASSLTQGSGANVLT
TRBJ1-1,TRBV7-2,ASSGSVSTEAF
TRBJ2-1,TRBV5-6,ASRGGAGSSYNEQF
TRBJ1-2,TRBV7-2,ASSYGTGINYGYT
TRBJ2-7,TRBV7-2,ASSLLGQGGYEQY
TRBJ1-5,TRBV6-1,ASRETGSGQPQH
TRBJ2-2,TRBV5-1,ASRGQGPGELF
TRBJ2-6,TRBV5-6,ASSFDRGGSGANVLT
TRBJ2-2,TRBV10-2,ASSSSGVHTGELF
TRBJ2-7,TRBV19,ASSPGTGGIPYEQY
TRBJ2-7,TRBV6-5,ASTGRGNEQY
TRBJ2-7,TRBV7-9,ASSYGITGVYEQY
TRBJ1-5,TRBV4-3,ASSQGTGGGQPQH
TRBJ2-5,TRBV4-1,ASSPYSGDQETQY
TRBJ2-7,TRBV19,ASSISYMASSYEQY
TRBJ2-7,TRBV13,ASSPTGTNYEQY
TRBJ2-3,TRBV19,ASSHRAGAGDTQY
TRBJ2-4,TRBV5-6,ASSPAFWTGGPKNIQY
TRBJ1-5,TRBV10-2,ASSDPRGEGDQPQH
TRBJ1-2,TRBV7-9,ASSERQGSYGYT
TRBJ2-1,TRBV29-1,SVEGAGTAYNEQF
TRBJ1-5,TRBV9,ASSVGDRGSQPQH
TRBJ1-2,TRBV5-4,ASSLNYGYT
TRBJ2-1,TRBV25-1,ASMSGGPYNEQF
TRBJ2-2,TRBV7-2,ASSLFSGTGITGELF
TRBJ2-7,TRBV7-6,ASSGDRGGEQY
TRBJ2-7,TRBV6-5,AGSDQGRPYEQY
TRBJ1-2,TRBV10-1,ASSESTANYGYT
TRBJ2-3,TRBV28,ASSLWGQGTDTQY
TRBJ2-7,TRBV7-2,ASSLVGGTYEQY